What follows is one T cell receptor (beta chain) and its context. Its target is unknown. The entry originates in a study of shared clonotypes between healthy human individuals. For the study at large: Plates per donor: three CD4 naive, three CD4 memory, two CD8 naive, one CD8 memory.

For each subset, genomic DNA was distributed in equal portions over several immunoSEQ plates. Clones were sequenced by immunoSEQ multiplex PCR, and TCRdb holds only the in-frame ones, with some missing. This table has about 960,000 clones, over 60% appearing once. V was pared by 1 base and J by 5 bases, with 5 bases of the junction left unmatched. CDR3 size: 17 residues. Germline lookup yields CDR1 SGHTA and CDR2 FQGNSA. General observations from the study: Rarefaction indicated that sorted-subset sequencing remained incomplete although depth was large.

The receptor comes from a man aged 18 to 30 in good health. The J gene is TRBJ2-4, the V gene TRBV7-2, with 13 bases fitting TRBD2. The specimen was memory CD4+ T cells sorted from blood. Subset here: CD45RA-negative fraction. The CDR3 DNA reads TGTGCCAGCAGCTTAGGGACTAGCGGGAGTGGCCAAAACATTCAGTACTTC. Its protein is CASSLGTSGSGQNIQYF.